Detailed here is one TCR beta chain. The antigen this receptor binds is unknown. Qualities for individual bases were not recorded, and no much larger clone is one base off. The collaborating institutions used their own protocols to collect whole blood in K2EDTA tubes. Collaborator samples were shipped for TCRbeta analysis as frozen whole blood, isolated PBMCs, or DNA extracted from either sample type. This sample is drawn from a study of blood T cell repertoires in COVID-19 (TCRdb year 2020). Study-wide context: Samples from collaborators originated in the United States, Italy and Spain and spanned both the acute and convalescent phases of COVID-19. The prospective study material was composed of cDNA or gDNA derived from T cells, B-cell-depleted T cells, or PBMCs. Deeply sampled blood TCRbeta repertoires from subjects exposed to, actively infected with, or recovered from COVID-19 were included in the dataset. The repertoires were released in a freely available public database intended as a resource for research on the immune response to SARS-CoV-2. Samples came from the ongoing ImmuneRACE study (first 160 participants) plus 1,254 subjects from 6 global collaborators. A de-identified subject ID, COVID-19 status, age in years and sex were almost always included in the sample metadata. Where HLA class I and class II types were available, the types were taken from metadata supplied by the sample provider, not from assay-based typing. Study-wide findings and limitations: Clinical and demographic metadata were provided uncurated, with the amount varying by source and participant.

TCRbeta CDR3 regions were amplified from genomic DNA by means of the immunoSEQ Assay, a bias-controlled multiplex PCR. Regarding the original processing steps: Within the assay, amplification of reference gene primers was used to estimate how many nucleated cells each sample contained. To quantify the absolute abundance of each unique TCRbeta CDR3 rearrangement, sequence reads were collapsed and filtered. Productive Simpson clonality was computed per sample as the square root of Simpson's diversity index over productive rearrangements. TCRdb's version of the immuneACCESS table is confined to in-frame rearrangements and falls short of the full clone set. An unresolved V gene accounts for under half of the shortfall where checked; the remainder is of unknown origin. Clone size and the V and J calls come from that table; the DNA yielded D and trimming. The table for this sample lists around 140,000 clones; approximately 78% of them were counted only once. The leading ten clones occupy roughly 15% of the sample.

From the cysteine up to the phenylalanine, the CDR3 has a length of 14 residues. The entry retains the CDR3 DNA only, 42 bases that are in frame from base 1. CDR1 and CDR2, looked up from the germline V gene (reference sequence), are MNHEY and SMNVEV. V and J are trimmed by 3 bases and 5 bases, and the gene matches miss 0 bases of the junction. The sequencing input was peripheral blood. The chain employs TRBV27 and TRBJ1-4; TRBD1 matches 10 bases in the middle. The sequence came from a human donor with acute or convalescent COVID-19. The donor label of this sample is uncertain. The CDR3 reads as follows: CASSLTGGNEKLFF. In nucleotide form, the sequence is TGTGCCAGCAGTTTGACAGGGGGCAATGAAAAACTGTTTTTT.